The entry that follows covers one TCR beta chain sequence. Antigen specificity is unknown. PCR involved 60 Vbeta and 13 Jbeta primers. Profiling relied on immunoSEQ multiplex PCR, and the TCRdb table lists in-frame clones only, not all of them. Here the sample spans around 96,000 clones, around 60% being singletons. The germline V gene encodes CDR1 SGHNT and CDR2 YENEEA. The CDR3 spans 15 residues. Unmatched junction bases numbered 1, after V lost 1 base and J lost 3 bases. This sample is part of a study of cytomegalovirus exposure and HLA in healthy donors. Findings and limits, study-wide: In a later analysis, TCR association rates varied by HLA locus: DRB1 most, HLA-C fewest.

This chain uses TRBV11-3 with TRBJ2-1; the match to TRBD1 covers 9 bases. Source material: PBMCs. The sequence derives from a man between 60 and 75 years old in good health and CMV-seronegative. The CDR3 spells CASSLGGQGYNEQFF. DNA for the CDR3: TGTGCCAGCAGCTTAGGGGGACAGGGCTACAATGAGCAGTTCTTC.